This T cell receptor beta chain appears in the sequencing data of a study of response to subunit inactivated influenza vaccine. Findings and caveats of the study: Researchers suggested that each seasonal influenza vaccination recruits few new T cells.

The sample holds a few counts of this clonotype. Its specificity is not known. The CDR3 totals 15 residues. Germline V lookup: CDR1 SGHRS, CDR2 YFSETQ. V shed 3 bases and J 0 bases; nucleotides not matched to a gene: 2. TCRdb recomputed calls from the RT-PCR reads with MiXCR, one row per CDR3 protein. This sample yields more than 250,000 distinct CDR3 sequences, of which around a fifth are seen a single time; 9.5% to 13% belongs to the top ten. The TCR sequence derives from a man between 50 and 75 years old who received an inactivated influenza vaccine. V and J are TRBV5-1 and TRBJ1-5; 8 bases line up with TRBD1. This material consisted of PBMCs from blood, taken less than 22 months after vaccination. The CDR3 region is CASSYGQGSNQPQHF. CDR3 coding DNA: TGCGCCAGCAGCTACGGACAGGGTAGCAATCAGCCCCAGCATTTT.